This passage covers 13 T cell receptor beta chains from one sample sequenced in a study of OX40 agonist ivuxolimab in advanced cancers. Assay used: immunoSEQ multiplex PCR; TCRdb lists only in-frame clones, some missing. The sample has roughly 69,000 clones, about 90% seen once. Sequenced material: CD4+ or CD8+ T cells sorted from blood, taken in a trial of the OX40 agonist ivuxolimab. These receptors came from an adult with an advanced solid tumor such as melanoma, head and neck, liver or kidney cancer.

The rearrangement uses TRBV11-3 and TRBJ2-2; D uncertain. There are 12 residues in the CDR3. Trimming cost V 5 bases and J 2 bases, with 3 bases left between them. Germline V gene lookup returns CDR1 SGHNT and CDR2 YENEEA. The CDR3 is CASSTNTGELFF. DNA of the CDR3: TGTGCCAGCAGCACTAACACCGGGGAGCTGTTTTTT. The full variable domain, in which reference TRBV11-3 and TRBJ2-2 provide the parts outside the CDR3, is EAGVVQSPRYKIIEKKQPVAFWCNPISGHNTLYWYLQNLGQGPELLIRYENEEAVDDSQLPKDRFSAERLKGVDSTLKIQPAELGDSAVYLCASSTNTGELFFGEGSRLTVL.

The chain carries TRBV6-5 and TRBJ2-7; a weak D match, TRBD1 (5 bases). CDR1 MNHEY and CDR2 SVGAGI come from the germline V gene. V lost 6 bases, J lost 4 bases, and 10 bases lay in between. CDR3 length: 12 amino acids. The CDR3, as DNA: TGTGCCAGCAGCAAGACAGAATACGAGCAGTACTTC. Translation gives CASSKTEYEQYF.

This clone was counted once. The rearrangement links TRBV5-1 to TRBJ2-3, with D unresolved. Germline V gene data show CDR1 as SGHRS and CDR2 as YFSETQ. CDR3 size: 16 residues. Between the trimmed V and J ends, which lost 4 bases and 0 bases, there was a span of 15 bases. CDR3 sequence reads: CASSLLAELSTDTQYF. CDR3 DNA: TGCGCCAGCAGCCTGCTGGCGGAGCTTAGCACAGATACGCAGTATTTT.

The chain employs TRBV10-3 and TRBJ2-1; 8 bases agree with TRBD2. This CDR3 has 15 residues. The germline CDR1 and CDR2 sequences are ENHRY and SYGVKD. V was pared by 2 bases and J by 8 bases, with 8 bases of the junction left unmatched. Here the CDR3 DNA reads TGTGCCATCAGTGAGGGAGCGGGACTAGGGGATGAGCAGTTCTTC. Amino acids: CAISEGAGLGDEQFF.

This chain joins TRBV29-1 and TRBJ2-1; D is possibly TRBD2 (5 bases). Trimming pared 3 bases from V and 10 bases from J, leaving 10 bases between. CDR1 and CDR2 from the germline V gene are SQVTM and ANQGSEA. The length of the CDR3 is 11 residues. CDR3 DNA: TGCAGCGTTGAGGACTTTTCGGAGCAGTTCTTC. Translation gives CSVEDFSEQFF.

V is TRBV9 and J is TRBJ1-1, with 10 bases matching TRBD1. V lost 4 bases, J lost 7 bases, and 4 bases stayed unmatched. This CDR3 contains 13 residues. The germline CDR1 and CDR2 sequences are SGDLS and YYNGEE. The CDR3: CASSRTGGNEAFF. The CDR3 nucleotides read TGTGCCAGCAGCCGGACAGGGGGAAATGAAGCTTTCTTT. The variable domain in full, with the rest retrieved from reference TRBV9 and TRBJ1-1, is DSGVTQTPKHLITATGQRVTLRCSPRSGDLSVYWYQQSLDQGLQFLIQYYNGEERAKGNILERFSAQQFPDLHSELNLSSLELGDSALYFCASSRTGGNEAFFGQGTRLTVV.

J is TRBJ1-1 and V is TRBV13; D ambiguous. This CDR3 is built from 16 residues. The germline V gene encodes CDR1 PRHDT and CDR2 FYEKMQ (reference sequence). The V gene lost 5 bases and the J gene lost 0 bases, with 16 bases spanning the gap. The CDR3 sequence: CASSPRVSGMNTEAFF. In DNA form, the CDR3 reads TGTGCCAGCAGCCCCCGGGTTAGTGGGATGAACACTGAAGCTTTCTTT.

The rearrangement links TRBV7-8 to TRBJ2-5; 7 nucleotides line up with TRBD2. J was trimmed by 4 bases and V by 1 base; bases with no gene match: 6. CDR1 and CDR2 from the germline V gene are SGHVS and FQNEAQ. This CDR3 contains 15 residues. The DNA of the CDR3 is TGTGCCAGCAGCTTAGGGGGGGGACTTCTAGAGACCCAGTACTTC. This codes for CASSLGGGLLETQYF. Filled out from reference TRBV7-8 and TRBJ2-5, the complete variable domain reads GAGVSQSPRYKVAKRGQDVALRCDPISGHVSLFWYQQALGQGPEFLTYFQNEAQLDKSGLPSDRFFAERPEGSVSTLKIQRTQQEDSAVYLCASSLGGGLLETQYFGPGTRLLVL.

The CDR3 is CASSQEGLAREQFF. Here the CDR3 DNA reads TGCGCCAGCAGCCAAGAAGGGCTCGCGAGGGAGCAGTTCTTC. The chain employs TRBV4-1 and TRBJ2-1; no definite D call. This CDR3 has 14 amino acids. Germline V gene lookup returns CDR1 MGHRA and CDR2 YSYEKL. Trimming shortened V by 0 bases and J by 10 bases, and 13 bases separated the two germline ends.

The chain joins TRBV2 to TRBJ2-7; D remains ambiguous. The V end lost 10 bases, the J end lost 1 base, and 17 bases lay between the germline ends. Germline V lookup: CDR1 SNHLY, CDR2 FYNNEI. The CDR3 consists of 14 residues. Here the CDR3 DNA reads TGTGCCACCCTCAACTATCAGGATTCCTACGAGCAGTACTTC. Translated: CATLNYQDSYEQYF.

The chain couples TRBV27 to TRBJ2-3, with 9 nucleotides matching TRBD2. The V gene end was trimmed by 10 bases and the J gene end by 4 bases; junction bases not matched to a gene: 9. The germline V gene has CDR1 MNHEY and CDR2 SMNVEV (reference sequence). The CDR3 is 14 residues long. CDR3 loop: CATLASGVADTQYF. The CDR3 DNA reads TGTGCCACCCTGGCTAGCGGGGTTGCAGATACGCAGTATTTT.

The chain couples TRBV4-3 to TRBJ2-5; 14 nucleotides align to TRBD2. Germline values: CDR1 LGHNA, CDR2 YSLEER. J gave up 13 bases and V 0 bases, and 16 bases lay outside the gene matches. The CDR3 spans 18 residues. Here the CDR3 reads CASSQEAGGGLAGDPPYF. CDR3 in DNA: TGCGCCAGCAGCCAAGAAGCAGGTGGGGGACTAGCGGGAGACCCCCCGTACTTC.

The chain has TRBV7-6 and TRBJ2-1; D may be TRBD2 (7 bases). The germline V and J ends were trimmed by 0 bases and 6 bases, with 9 bases remaining between them. The CDR3 length is 14 residues. The germline V gene has CDR1 SGHVS and CDR2 FNYEAQ. As DNA, the CDR3 is TGTGCCAGCAGCTTAGCGGGGGGGCCCAATGAGCAGTTCTTC. This codes for CASSLAGGPNEQFF.